One T cell receptor (beta chain) is described in this entry. Its antigen is unidentified. Extraction of PBMCs used 10 ml of fresh peripheral blood. These data belong to a study of T cells in Graves' hyperthyroidism and ophthalmopathy. The study's findings and limits: Before onset, ophthalmopathy was predicted by the model a median roughly 6.8 months earlier. Most thyroid clonotypes that were expanded above 0.001 also turned up in blood. Ophthalmopathy was distinguished from stable hyperthyroidism by 13 V-J signatures.

Amplification of TCR beta CDR3 regions was performed using RNA transcripts as template. The primer set for the first-round RT-PCR of the TCR CDR3 was HTBI. MiXCR, applied by TCRdb to the multiplex PCR reads, yields one record per CDR3 protein. The data show 350,000 to 400,000 distinct CDR3 sequences, 15% seen once. Germline V gene sequence: CDR1 ENHRY, CDR2 SYGVKD. The CDR3 is made up of 13 amino acids. The V and J ends lost 8 bases and 3 bases, in that order; junction bases with no gene match: 5. This receptor was taken from a woman in her twenties or thirties with Graves' hyperthyroidism. V and J are TRBV10-3 and TRBJ1-1; 8 nucleotides align to TRBD1. The sequenced sample was blood. DNA for the CDR3: TGTGCCATCCGGACGGACAGGGACACTGAAGCTTTCTTT. This sequence encodes CAIRTDRDTEAFF.